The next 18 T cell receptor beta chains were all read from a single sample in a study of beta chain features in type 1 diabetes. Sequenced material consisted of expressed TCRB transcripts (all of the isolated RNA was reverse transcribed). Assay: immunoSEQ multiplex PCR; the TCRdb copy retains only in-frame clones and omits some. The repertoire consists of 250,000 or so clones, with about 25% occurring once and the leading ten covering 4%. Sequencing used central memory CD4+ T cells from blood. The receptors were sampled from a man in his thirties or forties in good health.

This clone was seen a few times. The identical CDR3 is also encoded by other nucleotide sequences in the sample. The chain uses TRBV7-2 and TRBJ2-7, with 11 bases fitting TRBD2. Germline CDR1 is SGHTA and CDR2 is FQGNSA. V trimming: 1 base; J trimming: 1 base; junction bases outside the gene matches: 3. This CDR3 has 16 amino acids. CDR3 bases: TGTGCCAGCAGCTTAGAGGGGACTAGCGGTTCCTACGAGCAGTACTTC. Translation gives CASSLEGTSGSYEQYF.

The CDR3 nucleotides read TGTGCCAGTAGACAGAGCGGCAATCAGCCCCAGCATTTT. Translated, it gives CASRQSGNQPQHF. V usage is TRBV19 and J usage is TRBJ1-5; D is unclear. This CDR3 comprises 13 residues. The germline V and J ends were trimmed by 6 bases and 2 bases, with 8 bases remaining between them. CDR1 is LNHDA and CDR2 is SQIVND in the germline V gene (reference sequence).

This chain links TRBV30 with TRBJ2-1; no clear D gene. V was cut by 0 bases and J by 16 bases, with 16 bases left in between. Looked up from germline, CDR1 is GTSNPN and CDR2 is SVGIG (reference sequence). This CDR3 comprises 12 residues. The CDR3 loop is CAWSVPAGSIFF. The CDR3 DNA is TGTGCCTGGAGTGTACCTGCTGGGTCTATATTCTTC.

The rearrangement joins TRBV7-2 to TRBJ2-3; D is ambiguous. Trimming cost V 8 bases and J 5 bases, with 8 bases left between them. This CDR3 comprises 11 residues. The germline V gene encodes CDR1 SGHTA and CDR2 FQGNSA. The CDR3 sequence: CASGQGDTQYF. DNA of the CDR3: TGTGCCAGCGGTCAAGGAGATACGCAGTATTTT.

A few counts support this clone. The CDR3, as DNA: TGCAGCGTCCCTGGGGGCGGGGGCACAGATACGCAGTATTTT. As protein: CSVPGGGGTDTQYF. V is TRBV29-1 and J is TRBJ2-3; D assignment may be TRBD1 or TRBD2 (6 bases each). V was pared by 6 bases and J by 1 base, with 14 bases between. Germline CDR1 is SQVTM and CDR2 is ANQGSEA. The CDR3 has 14 amino acids.

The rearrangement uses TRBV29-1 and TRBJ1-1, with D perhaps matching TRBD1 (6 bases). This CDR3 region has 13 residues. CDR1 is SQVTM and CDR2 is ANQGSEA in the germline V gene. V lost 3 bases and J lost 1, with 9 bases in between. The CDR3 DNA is TGCAGCGTTGATGTAGGGGGGAACACTGAAGCTTTCTTT. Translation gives CSVDVGGNTEAFF.

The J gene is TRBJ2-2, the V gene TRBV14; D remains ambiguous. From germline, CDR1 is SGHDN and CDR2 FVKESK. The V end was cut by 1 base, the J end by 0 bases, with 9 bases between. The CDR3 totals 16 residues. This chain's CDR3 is CASSQALVANTGELFF. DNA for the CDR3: TGTGCCAGCAGCCAAGCTCTGGTGGCGAACACCGGGGAGCTGTTTTTT.

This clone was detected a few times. CDR3 loop: CASVNGYTF. CDR3 sequence (DNA): TGTGCCAGCGTCAATGGCTACACCTTC. The chain carries TRBV21-1 and TRBJ1-2; no check of the table's D call, TRBD1, against the DNA was made. TRBV21-1 is a listed pseudogene. The CDR3 is 9 amino acids.

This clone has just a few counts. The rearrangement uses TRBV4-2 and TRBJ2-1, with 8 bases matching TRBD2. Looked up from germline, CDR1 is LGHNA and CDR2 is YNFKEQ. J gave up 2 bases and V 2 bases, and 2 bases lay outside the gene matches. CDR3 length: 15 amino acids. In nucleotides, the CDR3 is TGTGCCAGCAGCCAAACGGGGGGGCCCTACAATGAGCAGTTCTTC. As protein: CASSQTGGPYNEQFF.

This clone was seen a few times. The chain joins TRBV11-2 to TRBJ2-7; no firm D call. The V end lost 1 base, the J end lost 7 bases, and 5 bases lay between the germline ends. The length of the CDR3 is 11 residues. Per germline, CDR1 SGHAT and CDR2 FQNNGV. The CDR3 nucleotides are TGTGCCAGCAGCTTAGTCAGAGAGCAGTACTTC. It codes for CASSLVREQYF.

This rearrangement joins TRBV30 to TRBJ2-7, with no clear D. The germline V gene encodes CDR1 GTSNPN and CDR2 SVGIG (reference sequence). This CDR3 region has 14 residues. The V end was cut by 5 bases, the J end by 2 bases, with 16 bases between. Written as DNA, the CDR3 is TGTGCCTGGCAACCCTCGGGCTATACCTACGAGCAGTACTTC. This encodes CAWQPSGYTYEQYF.

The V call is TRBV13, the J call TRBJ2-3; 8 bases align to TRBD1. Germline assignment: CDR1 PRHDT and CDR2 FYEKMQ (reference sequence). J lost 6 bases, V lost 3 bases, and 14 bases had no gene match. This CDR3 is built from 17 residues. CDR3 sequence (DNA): TGTGCCAGCAGCTTGTTGTCGGCGACAGGGGAATGGGATACGCAGTATTTT. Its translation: CASSLLSATGEWDTQYF.

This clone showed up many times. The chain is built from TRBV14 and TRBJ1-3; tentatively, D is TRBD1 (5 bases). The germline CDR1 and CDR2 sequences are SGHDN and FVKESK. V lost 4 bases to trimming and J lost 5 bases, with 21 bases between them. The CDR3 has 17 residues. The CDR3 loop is CASSPHRDGHIRNTIYF. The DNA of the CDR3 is TGTGCCAGCAGCCCCCATCGGGACGGCCACATCAGAAACACCATATATTTT.

CDR3 DNA: TGCGCCAGCAGCTTTGAGGGAATATACGAGCAGTACTTC. It yields the protein CASSFEGIYEQYF. The genes are TRBV5-1 and TRBJ2-7; tentative D call: TRBD2 (5 bases). The CDR3 contains 13 residues. V was clipped by 2 bases and J by 4 bases, with 10 bases between them. CDR1 and CDR2 from the germline V gene are SGHRS and YFSETQ.

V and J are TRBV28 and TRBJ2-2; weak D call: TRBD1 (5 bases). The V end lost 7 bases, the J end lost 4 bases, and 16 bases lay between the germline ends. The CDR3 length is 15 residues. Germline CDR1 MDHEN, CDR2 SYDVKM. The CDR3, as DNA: TGTGCCAGCACCAACAGGCCCGACTTCACCGGGGAGCTGTTTTTT. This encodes CASTNRPDFTGELFF.

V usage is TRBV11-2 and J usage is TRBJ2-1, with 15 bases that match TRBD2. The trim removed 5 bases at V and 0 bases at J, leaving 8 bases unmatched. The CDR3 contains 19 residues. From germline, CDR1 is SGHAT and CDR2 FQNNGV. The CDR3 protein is CASSRGLAGGKSSYNEQFF. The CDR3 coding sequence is TGTGCCAGCAGCCGAGGACTAGCGGGAGGGAAGAGCTCCTACAATGAGCAGTTCTTC.

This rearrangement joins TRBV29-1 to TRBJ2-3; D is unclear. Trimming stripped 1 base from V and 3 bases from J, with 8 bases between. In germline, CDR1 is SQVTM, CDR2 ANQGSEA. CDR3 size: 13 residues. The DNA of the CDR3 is TGCAGCGTTGAAGGGGCGAGAACAGATACGCAGTATTTT. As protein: CSVEGARTDTQYF.

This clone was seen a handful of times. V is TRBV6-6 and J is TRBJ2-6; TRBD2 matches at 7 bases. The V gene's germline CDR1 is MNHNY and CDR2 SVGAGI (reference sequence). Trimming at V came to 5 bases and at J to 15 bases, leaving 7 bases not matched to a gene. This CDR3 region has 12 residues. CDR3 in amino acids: CASSEPSGHLTF. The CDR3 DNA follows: TGTGCCAGCAGTGAGCCTAGCGGCCACCTGACTTTC.